The source of this TCR beta chain is a study of blood T cell repertoires in COVID-19. Study in general: COVID-19 samples from acute and convalescent phases originated in the United States, Italy and Spain. PBMCs, B-cell-depleted T cells, or T cells provided the cDNA or gDNA that made up the material.

The CDR3 covers 11 residues. CDR1 and CDR2 from the germline V gene are MNHEY and SMNVEV (reference sequence). Trimming stripped 4 bases from V and 8 bases from J, with 8 bases between. Authors' analysis steps: By means of reference gene primer amplification, nucleated cell counts were estimated. The assay was immunoSEQ multiplex PCR, and TCRdb's table has in-frame clones only and misses some. V, J and clone size were drawn from that table, and D and trimming were deduced from the DNA. The repertoire holds 35,000 to 45,000 clones, with nearly 90% as singletons. Material for sequencing was peripheral blood. The chain joins TRBV27 to TRBJ2-5; D unclear. This TCR was recovered from a human donor in a cohort sampled during active COVID-19. The CDR3: CASSSGSTQYF. The CDR3 nucleotides read TGTGCCAGCAGTTCAGGCTCCACCCAGTACTTC.